A selection of T cell receptor beta chains follows, all from one sample in a study of T-cell memory formation after mild COVID-19. TCRdb re-called the 5' RACE reads with MiXCR, one entry per CDR3 protein. Of a few hundred thousand distinct CDR3 sequences in the sample, about 21% were seen once. Sequencing was done on a sample of PBMCs or a T cell subset sorted from them (not recorded which). The receptors derive from an adult woman who had mild COVID-19 (a few samples of this study predate the infection). Cell type and time point are not known. Each CDR3 is given with its conserved first and last residue. Each record gives: J gene, V gene, D gene, clone size, CDR3 protein, CDR3 DNA. D genes are given only for firm matches. The size entry is marked missing in some rows and otherwise reads once, few, many or a size class.

J gene: TRBJ1-2; V gene: TRBV5-5; D gene: -; clone size: few; CDR3 protein: CASSFGTDYGYTF; CDR3 DNA: TGTGCCAGCAGCTTCGGGACGGACTATGGCTACACCTTC
J gene: TRBJ1-1; V gene: TRBV4-3; D gene: -; clone size: -; CDR3 protein: CASSQDLNTEAFF; CDR3 DNA: TGTGCCAGCAGCCAAGATCTCAACACTGAAGCTTTCTTT
J gene: TRBJ1-1; V gene: TRBV9; D gene: TRBD1; clone size: -; CDR3 protein: CASSAGLRGRGDNTEAFF; CDR3 DNA: TGTGCCAGCAGCGCCGGACTAAGGGGGCGGGGAGATAACACTGAAGCTTTCTTT
J gene: TRBJ2-5; V gene: TRBV12-5; D gene: -; clone size: few; CDR3 protein: CASGLVRGGRETQYF; CDR3 DNA: TGTGCTAGTGGTTTGGTACGAGGAGGTCGAGAGACCCAGTACTTC
J gene: TRBJ2-3; V gene: TRBV4-3; D gene: -; clone size: -; CDR3 protein: CASSHIGQRSEGDTQYF; CDR3 DNA: TGCGCCAGCAGCCATATTGGCCAGCGCTCCGAGGGGGATACGCAGTATTTT
J gene: TRBJ2-3; V gene: TRBV23-1; D gene: TRBD1; clone size: -; CDR3 protein: CASSQMDRGGDTQYF; CDR3 DNA: TGCGCCAGCAGTCAAATGGACAGGGGGGGAGATACGCAGTATTTT
J gene: TRBJ1-2; V gene: TRBV5-1; D gene: TRBD1; clone size: -; CDR3 protein: CASSLVPGGGADYGYTF; CDR3 DNA: TGCGCCAGCAGCTTGGTCCCCGGAGGGGGCGCCGACTATGGCTACACCTTC
J gene: TRBJ1-4; V gene: TRBV15; D gene: -; clone size: few; CDR3 protein: CATSRNRLRDWQEKLFF; CDR3 DNA: TGTGCCACCAGCAGAAATAGACTCCGGGACTGGCAGGAAAAACTGTTTTTT
J gene: TRBJ1-5; V gene: TRBV7-2; D gene: -; clone size: -; CDR3 protein: CASSSPGGALLGAQHF; CDR3 DNA: TGTGCCAGCAGCTCACCTGGCGGGGCTCTCTTGGGGGCCCAGCATTTT
J gene: TRBJ2-3; V gene: TRBV12-3/TRBV12-4; D gene: -; clone size: -; CDR3 protein: CASSLLATDTQYF; CDR3 DNA: TGTGCCAGCAGTTTATTGGCAACAGATACGCAGTATTTT
J gene: TRBJ1-2; V gene: TRBV20-1; D gene: -; clone size: -; CDR3 protein: CSARDPSGYTF; CDR3 DNA: TGCAGTGCTAGAGATCCCTCGGGCTACACCTTC
J gene: TRBJ1-2; V gene: TRBV7-2; D gene: TRBD1; clone size: -; CDR3 protein: CASSLSRATGRGYTF; CDR3 DNA: TGTGCCAGCAGCCTCAGTAGGGCGACAGGGCGAGGCTACACCTTC
J gene: TRBJ1-2; V gene: TRBV29-1; D gene: -; clone size: -; CDR3 protein: CSVVPDRYLNYGYTF; CDR3 DNA: TGCAGCGTTGTCCCCGACAGGTACCTTAACTATGGCTACACCTTC
J gene: TRBJ2-3; V gene: TRBV9; D gene: -; clone size: -; CDR3 protein: CASNDGTDTQYF; CDR3 DNA: TGTGCCAGCAATGACGGGACAGATACGCAGTATTTT
J gene: TRBJ1-6; V gene: TRBV9; D gene: TRBD1; clone size: -; CDR3 protein: CASSPRDRANSPLHF; CDR3 DNA: TGTGCCAGCAGCCCCCGGGACAGGGCTAATTCACCCCTCCACTTT
J gene: TRBJ1-5; V gene: TRBV29-1; D gene: -; clone size: -; CDR3 protein: CSVNTGVNQPQHF; CDR3 DNA: TGCAGCGTTAACACCGGGGTTAATCAGCCCCAGCATTTT
J gene: TRBJ2-7; V gene: TRBV12-3/TRBV12-4; D gene: -; clone size: -; CDR3 protein: CASSQDSSSAYEQYF; CDR3 DNA: TGTGCCAGCAGTCAGGACAGCTCAAGCGCCTACGAGCAGTACTTC
J gene: TRBJ2-1; V gene: TRBV7-6; D gene: -; clone size: once; CDR3 protein: CASSLDVIGGLSENEQFF; CDR3 DNA: TGTGCCAGCAGCTTAGATGTTATTGGAGGGCTTTCTGAGAATGAGCAGTTCTTC
J gene: TRBJ2-7; V gene: TRBV5-1; D gene: TRBD2; clone size: few; CDR3 protein: CASSLDLAGGLGEQYF; CDR3 DNA: TGCGCCAGCAGCTTGGACCTAGCGGGAGGGCTAGGGGAGCAGTACTTC
J gene: TRBJ2-3; V gene: TRBV6-6; D gene: -; clone size: -; CDR3 protein: CASRQGGRATDTQYF; CDR3 DNA: TGTGCCAGCAGACAAGGGGGGCGGGCCACAGATACGCAGTATTTT
J gene: TRBJ2-3; V gene: TRBV3-1; D gene: TRBD2; clone size: few; CDR3 protein: CASSLGLAVYTQYF; CDR3 DNA: TGTGCCAGCAGCCTCGGACTAGCAGTCTATACGCAGTATTTT
J gene: TRBJ2-7; V gene: TRBV18; D gene: TRBD1; clone size: -; CDR3 protein: CASSRGQDYEQYF; CDR3 DNA: TGTGCCAGCTCGAGGGGACAGGACTACGAGCAGTACTTC